This T cell receptor (beta chain) was sequenced during a study of immune evolution from preneoplasia to lung adenocarcinoma. Study-level background: HLA loss of heterozygosity: around 6.5% AIS, roughly 15% MIA, roughly 30% ADC, none AAH.

Patients had resection in Japan or China between about 2014 and 2018. Premalignant or tumor cells were enriched by macro-dissection after pathologic assessment. V lost 3 bases to trimming and J lost 6 bases, with 12 bases between them. The CDR3 totals 13 residues. Germline V lookup: CDR1 ENHRY, CDR2 SYGVKD. The data were produced by immunoSEQ multiplex PCR, yet TCRdb's version contains in-frame clones alone and is incomplete. The sample holds 16,000 or so clones, 65% to 90% seen once. The source of this sequence is a person aged 70 to 80 with invasive lung adenocarcinoma. The V gene is TRBV10-3, the J gene TRBJ2-7; maybe TRBD2 (6 bases). The specimen sequenced was FFPE invasive lung adenocarcinoma tissue. CDR3 coding DNA: TGTGCCATCAGTGACCGCGGGGATCGCGAGCAGTACTTC. Amino acids: CAISDRGDREQYF.